A single sample is the source of the 3 T cell receptor beta chains below, sequenced in a study of T cell responses to AZD1222 COVID-19 vaccine. Data came from immunoSEQ multiplex PCR; TCRdb stores just in-frame clones and leaves some out. Altogether about 130,000 clones are present, about 93% being singletons, with the ten largest covering about 6.7%. This specimen was peripheral blood, taken 28 days after the second AZD1222 dose. Receptor source: an adult who received the AZD1222 COVID-19 vaccine.

The chain is built from TRBV2 and TRBJ1-5; 7 positions agree with TRBD1. The CDR3 runs to 14 residues. Germline values: CDR1 SNHLY, CDR2 FYNNEI. V shed 5 bases, J shed 4 bases, and the junction held 5 bases outside the gene matches. CDR3 DNA sequence: TGTGCCAGCAGTCAACAGGGGATGAATCAGCCCCAGCATTTT. Residues: CASSQQGMNQPQHF.

The rearrangement uses TRBV19 and TRBJ2-5; 8 bases agree with TRBD2. From germline, CDR1 is LNHDA and CDR2 SQIVND (reference sequence). The CDR3 is 15 amino acids. Unmatched junction bases numbered 8, after V lost 3 bases and J lost 5 bases. CDR3 sequence reads: CASSMGRGEKETQYF. As DNA, the CDR3 is TGTGCCAGTAGTATGGGGCGGGGGGAGAAGGAGACCCAGTACTTC. The full variable domain, its missing parts supplied by reference TRBV19 and TRBJ2-5, is DGGITQSPKYLFRKEGQNVTLSCEQNLNHDAMYWYRQDPGQGLRLIYYSQIVNDFQKGDIAEGYSVSREKKESFPLTVTSAQKNPTAFYLCASSMGRGEKETQYFGPGTRLLVL.

This clone turned up a few times. V is TRBV6-5 and J is TRBJ2-7; possible D gene TRBD1, 6 bases. The V end was cut by 10 bases, the J end by 2 bases, with 15 bases between. Germline CDR1 reads MNHEY; CDR2 reads SVGAGI. The CDR3 is 13 residues long. The CDR3 loop reads CAIKTGSPYEQYF. Written as DNA, the CDR3 is TGTGCCATCAAGACAGGATCCCCCTACGAGCAGTACTTC.